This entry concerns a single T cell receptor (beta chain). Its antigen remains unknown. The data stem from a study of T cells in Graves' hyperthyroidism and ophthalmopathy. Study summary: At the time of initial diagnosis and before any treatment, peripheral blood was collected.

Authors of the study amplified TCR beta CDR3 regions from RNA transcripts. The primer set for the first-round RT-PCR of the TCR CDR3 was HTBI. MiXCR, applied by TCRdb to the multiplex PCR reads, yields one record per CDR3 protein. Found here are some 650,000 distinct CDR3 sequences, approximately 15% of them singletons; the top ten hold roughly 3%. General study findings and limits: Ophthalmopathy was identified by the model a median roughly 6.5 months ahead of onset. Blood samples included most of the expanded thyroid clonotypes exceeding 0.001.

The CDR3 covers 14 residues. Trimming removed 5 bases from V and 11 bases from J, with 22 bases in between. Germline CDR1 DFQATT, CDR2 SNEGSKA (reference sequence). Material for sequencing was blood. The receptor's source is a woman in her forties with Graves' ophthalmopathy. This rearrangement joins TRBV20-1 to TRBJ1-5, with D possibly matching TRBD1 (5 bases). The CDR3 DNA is TGCAGTGCTGCCCCCCTCGGGACTGGGGGGGCCCAGCATTTT. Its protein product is CSAAPLGTGGAQHF.